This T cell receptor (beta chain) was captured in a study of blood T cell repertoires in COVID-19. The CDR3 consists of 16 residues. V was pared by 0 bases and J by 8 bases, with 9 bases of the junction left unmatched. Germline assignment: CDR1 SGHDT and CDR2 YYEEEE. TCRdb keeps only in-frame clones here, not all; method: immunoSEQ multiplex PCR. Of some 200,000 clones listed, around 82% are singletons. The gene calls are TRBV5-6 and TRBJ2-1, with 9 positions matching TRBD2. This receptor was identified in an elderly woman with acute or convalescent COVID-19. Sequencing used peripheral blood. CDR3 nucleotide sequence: TGTGCCAGCAGCTTGGGTTTAAGGGCGGGAGGGGATGAGCAGTTCTTC. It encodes CASSLGLRAGGDEQFF.